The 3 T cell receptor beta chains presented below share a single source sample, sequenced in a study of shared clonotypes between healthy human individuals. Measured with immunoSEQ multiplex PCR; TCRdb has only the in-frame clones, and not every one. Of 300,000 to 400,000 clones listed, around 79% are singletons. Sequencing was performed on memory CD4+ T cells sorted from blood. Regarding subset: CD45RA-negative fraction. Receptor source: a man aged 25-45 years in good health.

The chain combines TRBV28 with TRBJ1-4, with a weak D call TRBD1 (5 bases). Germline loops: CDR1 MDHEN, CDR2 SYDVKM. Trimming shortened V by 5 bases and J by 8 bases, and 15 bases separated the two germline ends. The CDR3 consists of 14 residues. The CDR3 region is CASSTGGGREKLFF. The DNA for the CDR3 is TGTGCCAGCAGTACCGGCGGGGGAAGGGAAAAACTGTTTTTT.

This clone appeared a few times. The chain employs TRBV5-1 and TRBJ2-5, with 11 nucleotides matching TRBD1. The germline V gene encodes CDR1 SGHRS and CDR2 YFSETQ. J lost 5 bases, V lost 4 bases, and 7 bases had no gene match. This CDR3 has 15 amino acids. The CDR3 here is CASSRGQGVLETQYF. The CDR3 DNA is TGCGCCAGCAGCAGGGGACAGGGGGTCTTGGAGACCCAGTACTTC.

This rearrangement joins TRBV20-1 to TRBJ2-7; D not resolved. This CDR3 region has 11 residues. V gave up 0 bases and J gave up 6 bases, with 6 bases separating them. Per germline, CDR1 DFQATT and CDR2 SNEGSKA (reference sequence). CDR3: CSARDMREQYF. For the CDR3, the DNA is TGCAGTGCTAGAGATATGCGCGAGCAGTACTTC.